This T cell receptor beta chain was sequenced in a study of blood T cell repertoires in COVID-19. Study-wide context: Italy, Spain and the United States were the sources of the convalescent and acute COVID-19 samples. From T cells, B-cell-depleted T cells, or PBMCs came the material, which was cDNA or gDNA.

The CDR3 length is 12 residues. Germline V gives CDR1 LGHDT, CDR2 YNNKEL (reference sequence). Trimming took off 4 bases at V and 1 base at J, with 4 bases between the two ends. In the original workflow: Reference gene primer amplification yielded estimated nucleated cell counts. TCRdb's table, derived via immunoSEQ multiplex PCR, lists solely in-frame clones and lacks some. V, J and clone size were drawn from that table, and D and trimming were deduced from the DNA. The sample consists of roughly 150,000 clones, around 87% of them appearing once. This rearrangement joins TRBV3-1 (or the pseudogene TRBV3-2) to TRBJ1-1; no reliable D call. The sequence was obtained from a man at least 80 years old with acute or convalescent COVID-19. Input material: peripheral blood. This CDR3 is CASSRGNTEAFF. The CDR3 DNA is TGTGCCAGCAGCCGCGGGAACACTGAAGCTTTCTTT.